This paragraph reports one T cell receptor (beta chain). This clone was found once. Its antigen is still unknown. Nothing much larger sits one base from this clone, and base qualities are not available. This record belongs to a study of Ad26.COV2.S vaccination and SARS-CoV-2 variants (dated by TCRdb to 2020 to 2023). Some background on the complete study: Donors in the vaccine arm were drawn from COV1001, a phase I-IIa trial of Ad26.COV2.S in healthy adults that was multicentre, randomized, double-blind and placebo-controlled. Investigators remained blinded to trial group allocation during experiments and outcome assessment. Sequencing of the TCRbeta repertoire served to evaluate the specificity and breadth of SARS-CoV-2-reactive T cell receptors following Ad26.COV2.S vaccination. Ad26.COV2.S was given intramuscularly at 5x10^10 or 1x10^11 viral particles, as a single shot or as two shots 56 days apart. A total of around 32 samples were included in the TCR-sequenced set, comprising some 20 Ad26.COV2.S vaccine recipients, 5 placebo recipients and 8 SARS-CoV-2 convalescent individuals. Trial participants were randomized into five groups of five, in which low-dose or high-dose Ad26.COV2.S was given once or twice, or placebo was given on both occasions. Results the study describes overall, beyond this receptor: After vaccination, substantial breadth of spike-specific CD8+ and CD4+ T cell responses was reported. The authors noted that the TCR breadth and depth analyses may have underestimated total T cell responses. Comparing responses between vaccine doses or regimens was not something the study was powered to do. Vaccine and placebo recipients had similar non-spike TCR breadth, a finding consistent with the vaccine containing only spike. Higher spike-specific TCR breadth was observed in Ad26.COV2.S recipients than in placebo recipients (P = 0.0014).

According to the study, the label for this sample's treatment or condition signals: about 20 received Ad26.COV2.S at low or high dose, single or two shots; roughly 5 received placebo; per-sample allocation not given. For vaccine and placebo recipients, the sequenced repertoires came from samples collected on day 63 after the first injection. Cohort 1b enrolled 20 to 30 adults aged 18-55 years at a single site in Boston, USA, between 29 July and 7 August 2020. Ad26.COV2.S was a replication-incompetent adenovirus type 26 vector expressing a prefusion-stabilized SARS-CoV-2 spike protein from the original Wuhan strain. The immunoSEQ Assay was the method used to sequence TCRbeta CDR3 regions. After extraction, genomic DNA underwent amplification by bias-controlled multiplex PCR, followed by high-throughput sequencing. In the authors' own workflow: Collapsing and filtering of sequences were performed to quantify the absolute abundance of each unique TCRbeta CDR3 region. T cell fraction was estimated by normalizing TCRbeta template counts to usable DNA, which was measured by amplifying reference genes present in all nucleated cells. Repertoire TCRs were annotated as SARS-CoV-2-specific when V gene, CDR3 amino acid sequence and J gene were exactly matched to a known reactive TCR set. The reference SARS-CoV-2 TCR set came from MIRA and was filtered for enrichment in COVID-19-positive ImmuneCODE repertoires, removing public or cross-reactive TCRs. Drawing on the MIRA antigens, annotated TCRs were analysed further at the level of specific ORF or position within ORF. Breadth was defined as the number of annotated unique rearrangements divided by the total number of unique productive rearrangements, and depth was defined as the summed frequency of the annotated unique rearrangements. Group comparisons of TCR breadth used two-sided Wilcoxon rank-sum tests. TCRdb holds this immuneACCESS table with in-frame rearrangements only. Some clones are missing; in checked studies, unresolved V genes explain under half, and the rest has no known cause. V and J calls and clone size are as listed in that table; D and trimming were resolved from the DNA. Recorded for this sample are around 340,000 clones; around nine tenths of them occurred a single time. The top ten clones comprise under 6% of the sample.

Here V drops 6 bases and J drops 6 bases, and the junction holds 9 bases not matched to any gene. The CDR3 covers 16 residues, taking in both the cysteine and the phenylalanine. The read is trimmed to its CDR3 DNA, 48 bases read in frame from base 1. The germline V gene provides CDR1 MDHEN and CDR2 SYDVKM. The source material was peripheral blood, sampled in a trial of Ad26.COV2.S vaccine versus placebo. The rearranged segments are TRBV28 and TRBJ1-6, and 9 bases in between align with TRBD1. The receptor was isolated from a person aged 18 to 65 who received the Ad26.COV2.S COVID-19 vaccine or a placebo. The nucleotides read TGTGCCAGCAGACTACAGGGGGCGGAAAGTAATTCACCCCTCCACTTT. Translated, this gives CASRLQGAESNSPLHF.